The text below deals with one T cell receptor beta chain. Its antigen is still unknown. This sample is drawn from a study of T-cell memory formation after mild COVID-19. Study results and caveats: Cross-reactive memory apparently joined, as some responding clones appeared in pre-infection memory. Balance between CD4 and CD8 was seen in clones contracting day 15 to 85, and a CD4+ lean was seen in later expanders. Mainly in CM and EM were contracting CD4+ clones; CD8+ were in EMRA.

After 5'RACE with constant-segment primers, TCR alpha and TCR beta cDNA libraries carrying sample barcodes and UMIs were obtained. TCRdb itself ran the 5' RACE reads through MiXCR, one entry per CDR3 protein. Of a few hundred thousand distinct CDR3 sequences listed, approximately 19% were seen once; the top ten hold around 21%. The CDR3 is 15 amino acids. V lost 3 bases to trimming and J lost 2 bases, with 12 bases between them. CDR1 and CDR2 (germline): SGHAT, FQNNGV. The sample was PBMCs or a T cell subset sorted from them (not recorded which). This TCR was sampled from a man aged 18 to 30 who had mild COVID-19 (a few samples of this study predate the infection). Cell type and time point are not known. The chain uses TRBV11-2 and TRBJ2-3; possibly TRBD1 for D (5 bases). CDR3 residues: CASSFRTHYTDTQYF. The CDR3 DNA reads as TGTGCCAGCAGCTTCCGGACACACTACACAGATACGCAGTATTTT.